A selection of T cell receptor beta chains follows, all from one sample in a study of blood T cell repertoires in COVID-19. The method was immunoSEQ multiplex PCR; TCRdb's version includes in-frame clones alone and lacks a portion of them. The sample lists roughly 120,000 clones; approximately 80% were seen once. Sequences were obtained from peripheral blood. These receptors came from a man between 65 and 80 years old with acute or convalescent COVID-19. The CDR3 runs from the conserved cysteine through the conserved F or W. Fields, in order: clone size, J gene, V gene, D gene, CDR3 protein, CDR3 DNA. D genes are given only for firm matches. A row's size may be missing; if present it is once, few, many or a size class.

>-|TRBJ2-7|TRBV5-8|-
CASSRLGDYEQYF
TGTGCCAGCAGCCGCCTTGGAGACTACGAGCAGTACTTC
>-|TRBJ2-1|TRBV28|-
CASSLPLGGEQFF
TGTGCCAGCAGTTTACCTCTAGGTGGTGAGCAGTTCTTC
>few|TRBJ1-2|TRBV19|TRBD1
CASSRDRNYGYTF
TGTGCCAGTAGCCGGGACAGGAACTATGGCTACACCTTC
>-|TRBJ2-7|TRBV28|-
CASSLTLLSVSAVSYEQYF
TGTGCCAGCAGTTTAACCCTGTTATCTGTTAGCGCCGTTTCCTACGAGCAGTACTTC
>-|TRBJ1-1|TRBV4-3|-
CASSQDRRNTEAFF
TGCGCCAGCAGCCAAGACCGGAGGAACACTGAAGCTTTCTTT
>few|TRBJ1-1|TRBV19|TRBD1
CASSISYRQTGGFTEAFF
TGTGCCAGTAGTATATCATACCGACAGACAGGGGGTTTCACTGAAGCTTTCTTT
>once|TRBJ2-1|TRBV5-1|-
CASSPDLAARNNEQFF
TGCGCCAGCAGCCCTGATCTAGCAGCTCGAAACAATGAGCAGTTCTTC
>-|TRBJ2-7|TRBV28|-
CASTSQGLVYEQYF
TGTGCCAGCACCTCTCAGGGGTTGGTCTACGAGCAGTACTTC
>-|TRBJ2-1|TRBV6-5|-
CASSSPGILNEQFF
TGTGCCAGCAGTTCGCCCGGGATCTTAAATGAGCAGTTCTTC
>-|TRBJ2-5|TRBV29-1|TRBD2
CSVSRLAGQETQYF
TGCAGCGTTTCTAGACTAGCGGGACAAGAGACCCAGTACTTC
>once|TRBJ1-2|TRBV10-3|-
CAISEEGGDTYGYTF
TGTGCCATCAGTGAGGAGGGTGGGGACACCTATGGCTACACCTTC
>once|TRBJ2-7|TRBV4-1|-
CASSQLTGVSSYEQYF
TGCGCCAGCAGCCAGCTGACAGGAGTGAGCTCCTACGAGCAGTACTTC
>-|TRBJ1-5|TRBV7-2|-
CASSFKGEAQPQHF
TGTGCCAGCAGCTTTAAGGGAGAGGCTCAGCCCCAGCATTTT
>-|TRBJ2-3|TRBV18|-
CASSPNVQASTDTQYF
TGTGCCAGCTCCCCCAACGTTCAGGCTAGCACAGATACGCAGTATTTT
>-|TRBJ2-5|TRBV19|TRBD2
CASRGGGTQDMTQYF
TGTGCCAGTAGGGGCGGGGGGACCCAAGATATGACCCAGTACTTC
>few|TRBJ2-1|TRBV4-1|TRBD2
CASSPRLAGNEQFF
TGCGCCAGCAGCCCACGACTAGCGGGCAATGAGCAGTTCTTC
>-|TRBJ2-5|TRBV12-3/TRBV12-4|-
CASSSLDGETQYF
TGTGCCAGCAGCTCACTAGATGGAGAGACCCAGTACTTC
>-|TRBJ1-1|TRBV5-1|TRBD1
CASSTGDRGANTEAFF
TGCGCCAGCAGCACCGGGGACAGGGGCGCGAACACTGAAGCTTTCTTT
>-|TRBJ2-1|TRBV7-9|-
CASSRAGTTYFNEQFF
TGTGCCAGCAGCCGCGCCGGGACAACTTACTTCAATGAGCAGTTCTTC
>-|TRBJ2-1|TRBV18|TRBD2
CASSQGISGVSSYNEQFF
TGTGCCAGCTCTCAAGGTATTAGCGGGGTTAGCTCCTACAATGAGCAGTTCTTC
>-|TRBJ2-5|TRBV30|-
CAWSVGAKQETQYF
TGTGCCTGGAGTGTAGGGGCGAAACAAGAGACCCAGTACTTC
>-|TRBJ1-5|TRBV2|TRBD1
CASSGDPGQGYQPQHF
TGTGCCAGCAGTGGCGACCCGGGACAGGGCTATCAGCCCCAGCATTTT
>many|TRBJ2-1|TRBV20-1|TRBD2
CSASRLAGGFDEQFF
TGCAGTGCTAGTCGACTAGCGGGAGGTTTTGATGAGCAGTTCTTC
>-|TRBJ2-1|TRBV27|-
CASSLKLGGNEQFF
TGTGCCAGCAGTTTAAAGCTTGGCGGGAATGAGCAGTTCTTC
>-|TRBJ2-2|TRBV10-3|-
CAIAYGGAGELFF
TGTGCCATCGCGTATGGGGGGGCTGGGGAGCTGTTTTTT
>-|TRBJ2-2|TRBV5-1|TRBD2
CASSLLTGGRPGELFF
TGCGCCAGCAGCCTTCTGACGGGGGGAAGACCCGGGGAGCTGTTTTTT
>-|TRBJ2-5|TRBV29-1|TRBD1
CSVEKGAGETQYF
TGCAGCGTTGAAAAGGGGGCGGGCGAGACCCAGTACTTC
>-|TRBJ1-4|TRBV6-6|-
CASTKRDTTNEKLFF
TGTGCCAGCACTAAGAGGGACACCACGAATGAAAAACTGTTTTTT
>-|TRBJ2-3|TRBV7-7|TRBD2
CASSLGGGAPDTQYF
TGTGCCAGCAGCTTAGGCGGGGGGGCCCCAGATACGCAGTATTTT
>-|TRBJ2-5|TRBV7-7|-
CASSQGSGTIKETQYF
TGTGCCAGCAGCCAGGGGTCCGGGACAATAAAAGAGACCCAGTACTTC
>-|TRBJ1-1|TRBV24-1|TRBD1
CATGTGNTEAFF
TGTGCCACCGGGACAGGGAACACTGAAGCTTTCTTT
>-|TRBJ2-7|TRBV29-1|-
CSVEQGNDEQYF
TGCAGCGTCGAACAGGGTAACGACGAGCAGTACTTC
>-|TRBJ1-2|TRBV18|TRBD1
CASSPTGSDYGYTF
TGTGCCAGCTCGCCGACAGGGAGCGACTATGGCTACACCTTC
>-|TRBJ2-1|TRBV24-1|-
CATSEGGTVINEQFF
TGTGCCACCAGTGAAGGAGGGACGGTTATCAATGAGCAGTTCTTC
>-|TRBJ1-2|TRBV6-5|TRBD1
CASRETTGEYGYTF
TGTGCCAGCAGAGAGACGACAGGGGAGTATGGCTACACCTTC
>-|TRBJ1-5|TRBV4-1|TRBD1
CASSQDVGQANQPQHF
TGCGCCAGCAGCCAAGATGTAGGACAGGCTAATCAGCCCCAGCATTTT
>-|TRBJ1-1|TRBV29-1|TRBD1
CSVVTGLGTEAFF
TGCAGCGTTGTGACAGGGCTTGGGACTGAAGCTTTCTTT
>-|TRBJ1-4|TRBV4-3|-
CASSQDGYSGEKLFF
TGCGCCAGCAGCCAAGATGGTTATTCGGGTGAAAAACTGTTTTTT
>few|TRBJ1-2|TRBV19|-
CASSKPQGSYGYTF
TGTGCCAGTAGTAAGCCTCAGGGGAGCTATGGCTACACCTTC
>-|TRBJ1-5|TRBV27|-
CASSYQGYSNQPQHF
TGTGCCAGCAGTTACCAGGGGTATAGCAATCAGCCCCAGCATTTT
>-|TRBJ2-6|TRBV27|-
CASSYSSSGANVLTF
TGTGCCAGCAGTTACTCTAGCTCTGGGGCCAACGTCCTGACTTTC